This T cell receptor beta chain was profiled in a study of OX40 agonist ivuxolimab in advanced cancers. Study-level background: Ivuxolimab was an agonistic, fully human IgG2 monoclonal antibody directed against OX40 (CD134), a costimulatory receptor. Intravenous ivuxolimab was administered to patients every 2 weeks at six dose levels: 0.01, 0.1, 0.3, 1.5, 3 and 10 mg/kg. Of the roughly 50 dose-escalation patients, hepatocellular carcinoma was present in about 20, melanoma in approximately 15, renal cell carcinoma in 9 and head and neck cancer in 9. The dose-escalation cohort was 82.7% male with a mean age of about 60 years, ranging from about 23 to 85. Patients were allowed to have had prior anti-PD-1, anti-PD-L1 or anti-CTLA-4 therapy, and approximately 41% of the dose-escalation patients had previously received checkpoint inhibitors. Partial responses occurred in three dose-escalation patients: two with cutaneous melanoma and one with hepatocellular carcinoma. Peripheral TCRbeta sequencing was intended to test whether TCR sequence diversity was altered and clonal T-cell expansion was caused by ivuxolimab. The paper reports the monotherapy dose-escalation portion (N of about 54 patients) of the phase I ivuxolimab trial.

Details on this clone: This receptor's antigen is unknown. Base-call qualities are not available, and no considerably larger clone is one nucleotide away.

Genomic DNA was isolated from the sorted cells so that the TCRbeta CDR3 region could be sequenced. The immunoSEQ Assay was used for sequencing of TCRbeta CDR3 regions. TCRdb took over this immuneACCESS table, retaining in-frame rearrangements with V and J assigned. Such tables are incomplete; in checked studies, under half of the missing clones stem from an unresolved V gene, and the remainder is unexplained. The sample table lists 70,000 to 85,000 clones, 85% to 95% of them with a count of one. The ten top clones hold more than 4% of the sample. The CDR3 covers 15 residues, taking in both the cysteine and the phenylalanine. The kept DNA is CDR3 alone, 45 bases in frame from the first base. The germline V gene yields MDHEN for CDR1 and SYDVKM for CDR2. The V and J ends are trimmed by 3 bases and 4 bases, leaving 10 bases between them. The research as a whole found: After ivuxolimab, CD8+ T cells had more expanded clones than CD4+ T cells on average. Which antigens the clonally expanded peripheral T cells were specific for was not determined. Low levels of normalized T-cell clonal expansion were also seen in some patients who did not respond. At doses from 0.1 to 3.0 mg/kg, clonal expansion was seen in both CD4+ and CD8+ blood T cells between baseline and week 6. In the 0.1-3.0 mg/kg groups, partial responders were among the patients with the lowest normalized peripheral clonal expansion, particularly in CD8+ T cells.

Patients with a history of autoimmune disease or receiving systemic immunosuppression were excluded from the trial. In every dose cohort, peripheral blood was drawn for TCR sequencing at baseline, cycle 4 day 1, and cycle 7 day 1. Samples came from an open-label, multicenter, first-in-human phase I dose-escalation trial of ivuxolimab. The trial enrolled adults with locally advanced or metastatic head and neck squamous cell, hepatocellular, melanoma or renal cell carcinoma. Before TCR sequencing, CD4+ and CD8+ T cells were separately sorted from peripheral blood. Sequencing used CD4+ or CD8+ T cells sorted from blood, obtained in a trial of the OX40 agonist ivuxolimab. The sequence is built from TRBV28 and TRBJ2-6, with an unclear D gene assignment. The TCR was taken from an adult with an advanced solid tumor such as melanoma, head and neck, liver or kidney cancer. The CDR3 corresponds to CASSFSRGGANVLTF. The bases read TGTGCCAGCAGTTTTAGTCGTGGCGGGGCCAACGTCCTGACTTTC.